This TCR beta chain is from a study of OX40 agonist ivuxolimab in advanced cancers. Notes on the research overall: Ivuxolimab was a fully human IgG2 agonistic monoclonal antibody targeting the costimulatory receptor OX40 (CD134). Intravenous ivuxolimab was administered to patients every 2 weeks at six dose levels: 0.01, 0.1, 0.3, 1.5, 3 and 10 mg/kg. Among the approximately 54 dose-escalation patients, roughly 20 had hepatocellular carcinoma, about 15 melanoma, 9 renal cell carcinoma and 9 head and neck cancer. In the dose-escalation cohort, around 80% of patients were male, and the mean age was around 65 years with a range of about 20 to 79. Prior anti-PD-1, anti-PD-L1 or anti-CTLA-4 therapy was permitted, and checkpoint inhibitors had been received by roughly 42% of dose-escalation patients. Three dose-escalation patients achieved partial responses, one with hepatocellular carcinoma and two with cutaneous melanoma. Peripheral TCRbeta sequencing aimed to test whether ivuxolimab altered TCR sequence diversity and caused clonal T-cell expansion. The paper describes the monotherapy dose-escalation part (N ≈ 51 patients) of the phase I trial of ivuxolimab. The paper's findings and limits, for the study overall: Antigen specificity was not determined for the clonally expanded peripheral T cells. After ivuxolimab, CD8+ T cells had more expanded clones than CD4+ T cells on average. Low levels of normalized T-cell clonal expansion were also shown by some nonresponding patients. At doses of 0.1 to 3.0 mg/kg, clonal expansion of both CD4+ and CD8+ T cells in blood was seen between baseline and week 6. In the 0.1-3.0 mg/kg groups, partial responders had among the lowest normalized peripheral clonal expansion, particularly in CD8+ T cells.

The germline V gene encodes CDR1 MNHEY and CDR2 SVGAGI. The CDR3 contains 12 residues, cysteine and phenylalanine counted. The kept DNA is CDR3 alone, 36 bases in frame from the first base. V sheds 8 bases and J sheds 6 bases, leaving 11 bases between their ends. Genomic DNA was extracted from sorted cells for sequencing of the TCRbeta CDR3 region. The immunoSEQ Assay was used for sequencing of TCRbeta CDR3 regions. TCRdb carries this immuneACCESS record with in-frame sequences only. Its versions omit some clonotypes, under half of them owing to an unresolved V gene in the studies checked, with the rest unexplained. This sample holds about 100,000 clones; approximately 89% were observed only once. The biggest ten clones account for under 0.65% of the sample. Concerning this clone itself: The specificity of this receptor is unknown. No much larger clonotype is one base removed from it; base qualities were not supplied.

Patients with autoimmune disease history or receiving systemic immunosuppression were excluded from the trial. Peripheral blood for TCR sequencing was collected from all dose cohorts at baseline, on cycle 4 day 1, and on cycle 7 day 1. Samples came from an open-label, multicenter, first-in-human phase I dose-escalation trial of ivuxolimab. Adults with locally advanced or metastatic melanoma, renal cell, hepatocellular, or head and neck squamous cell carcinoma were enrolled in the trial. Before TCR sequencing, CD4+ T cells and CD8+ T cells were sorted from peripheral blood as separate populations. Sequencing used CD4+ or CD8+ T cells sorted from blood, obtained in a trial of the OX40 agonist ivuxolimab. This chain joins TRBV6-5 to TRBJ1-5; no D segment can be confidently identified. This receptor was obtained from an adult with an advanced solid tumor such as melanoma, head and neck, liver or kidney cancer. The DNA reads TGTGCCAGCGTCCCGACTCTTCAGCCCCAGCATTTT. Protein translation: CASVPTLQPQHF.